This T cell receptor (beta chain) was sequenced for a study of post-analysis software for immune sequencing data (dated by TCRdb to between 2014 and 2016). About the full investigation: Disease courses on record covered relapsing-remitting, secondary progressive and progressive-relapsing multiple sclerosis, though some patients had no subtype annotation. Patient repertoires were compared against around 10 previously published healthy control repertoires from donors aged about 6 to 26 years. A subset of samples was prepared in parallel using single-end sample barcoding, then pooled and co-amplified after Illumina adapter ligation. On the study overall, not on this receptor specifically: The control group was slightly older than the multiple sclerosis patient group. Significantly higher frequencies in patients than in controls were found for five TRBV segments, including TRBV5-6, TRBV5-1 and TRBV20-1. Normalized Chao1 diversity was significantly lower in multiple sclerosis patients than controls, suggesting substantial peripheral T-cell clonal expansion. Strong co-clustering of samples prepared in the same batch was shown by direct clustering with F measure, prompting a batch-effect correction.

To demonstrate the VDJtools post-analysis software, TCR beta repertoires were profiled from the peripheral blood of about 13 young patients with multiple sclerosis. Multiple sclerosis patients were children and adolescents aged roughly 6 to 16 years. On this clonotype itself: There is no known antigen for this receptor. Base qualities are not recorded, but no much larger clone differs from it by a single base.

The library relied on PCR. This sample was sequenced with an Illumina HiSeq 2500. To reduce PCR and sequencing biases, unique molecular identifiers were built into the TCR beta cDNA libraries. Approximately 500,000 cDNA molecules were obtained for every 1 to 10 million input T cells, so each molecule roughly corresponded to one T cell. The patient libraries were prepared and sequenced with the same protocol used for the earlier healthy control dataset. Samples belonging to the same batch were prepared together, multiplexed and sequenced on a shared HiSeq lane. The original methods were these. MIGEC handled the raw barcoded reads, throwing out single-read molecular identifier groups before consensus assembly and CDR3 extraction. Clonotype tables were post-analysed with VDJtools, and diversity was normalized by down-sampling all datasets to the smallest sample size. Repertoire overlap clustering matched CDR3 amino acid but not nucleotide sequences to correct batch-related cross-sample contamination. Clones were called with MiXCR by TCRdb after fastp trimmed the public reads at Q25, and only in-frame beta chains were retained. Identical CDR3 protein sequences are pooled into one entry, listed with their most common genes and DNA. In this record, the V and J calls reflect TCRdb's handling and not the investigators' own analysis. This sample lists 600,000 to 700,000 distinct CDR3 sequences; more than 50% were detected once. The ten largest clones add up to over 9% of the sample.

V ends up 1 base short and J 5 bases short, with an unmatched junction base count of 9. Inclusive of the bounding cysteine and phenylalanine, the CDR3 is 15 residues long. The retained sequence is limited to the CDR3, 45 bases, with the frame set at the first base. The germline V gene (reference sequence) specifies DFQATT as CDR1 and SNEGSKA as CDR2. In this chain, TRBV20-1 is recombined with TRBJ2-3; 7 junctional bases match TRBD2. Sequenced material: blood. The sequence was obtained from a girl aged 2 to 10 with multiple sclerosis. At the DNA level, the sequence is TGCAGTGCTAGAGGTCCCCGGGGGGTGGGAGATACGCAGTATTTT. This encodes CSARGPRGVGDTQYF.